Listed here are 15 T cell receptor beta chains from one sample, sequenced in a study of blood T cell repertoires in COVID-19. Produced via immunoSEQ multiplex PCR; TCRdb's table is partial and in-frame only. Of fewer than 250,000 clones in the sample, 70% to 90% were seen once. Material for sequencing was peripheral blood. The origin of the receptors is a woman aged 55-70 years with active or convalescent COVID-19.

The chain employs TRBV10-3 and TRBJ1-1; D may be TRBD1 (5 bases). Deletions cut 2 bases from V and 8 bases from J, with 12 bases between. This CDR3 spans 13 amino acids. CDR1 and CDR2 from the germline V gene are ENHRY and SYGVKD. CDR3 residues: CAISEVGAPEAFF. Written as DNA, the CDR3 is TGTGCCATCAGTGAGGTAGGGGCTCCCGAAGCTTTCTTT.

V is TRBV11-1 and J is TRBJ2-5, with D perhaps TRBD2 (6 bases). The V gene lost 5 bases and the J gene lost 5 bases, with 9 bases spanning the gap. Germline V gene lookup returns CDR1 SGHAT and CDR2 FQDESV (reference sequence). There are 12 residues in the CDR3. The CDR3 loop reads CASSQAGETQYF. The CDR3 bases are TGTGCCAGCAGCCAGGCGGGGGAGACCCAGTACTTC. Filled out from reference TRBV11-1 and TRBJ2-5, the complete variable domain reads EAEVAQSPRYKITEKSQAVAFWCDPISGHATLYWYRQILGQGPELLVQFQDESVVDDSQLPKDRFSAERLKGVDSTLKIQPAELGDSAMYLCASSQAGETQYFGPGTRLLVL.

This rearrangement joins TRBV4-2 to TRBJ2-3; TRBD2 matches 8 bases. The ends lost 0 bases at V and 8 bases at J; junction bases unmatched: 7. Germline V gene lookup returns CDR1 LGHNA and CDR2 YNFKEQ. CDR3 length: 15 amino acids. CDR3 bases: TGTGCCAGCAGCCAAGAACCGGGGGGGCGAGTTACGCAGTATTTT. It encodes CASSQEPGGRVTQYF.

The chain carries TRBV4-1 and TRBJ1-5; no clear D gene. Germline lookup yields CDR1 MGHRA and CDR2 YSYEKL. CDR3 length: 15 amino acids. V lost 0 bases to trimming and J lost 3 bases, with 9 bases between them. CDR3 nucleotides: TGCGCCAGCAGCCAAGATTTGGCAGTCAATCAGCCCCAGCATTTT. As protein: CASSQDLAVNQPQHF.

The chain has TRBV2 and TRBJ2-2; D is possibly TRBD1 (5 bases). Germline loops: CDR1 SNHLY, CDR2 FYNNEI. The CDR3 is made up of 17 amino acids. V was shortened by 6 bases and J by 2 bases, with 19 bases between the two germline ends. The CDR3 DNA reads as TGTGCCAGCAGGGGAAGAAGGGGTGGGCTTAACACCGGGGAGCTGTTTTTT. This encodes CASRGRRGGLNTGELFF.

This clone appeared many times. This rearrangement joins TRBV9 to TRBJ1-2; 7 bases map to TRBD1. From germline, CDR1 is SGDLS and CDR2 YYNGEE. CDR3 length: 14 residues. The V gene end was trimmed by 4 bases and the J gene end by 5 bases; junction bases not matched to a gene: 8. As DNA, the CDR3 is TGTGCCAGCAGCACCCGACAGGGCCAATATGGCTACACCTTC. Translation gives CASSTRQGQYGYTF.

The rearrangement joins TRBV4-1 to TRBJ2-5; 7 nucleotides align to TRBD1. The CDR3 is 16 amino acids. J gave up 5 bases and V 1 base, and 10 bases lay outside the gene matches. Germline values: CDR1 MGHRA, CDR2 YSYEKL. The CDR3, as DNA: TGCGCCAGCAGCCAAGCTGAGACAGGGACGAGGGAGACCCAGTACTTC. It codes for CASSQAETGTRETQYF.

The chain couples TRBV11-2 to TRBJ2-7; 11 bases are shared with TRBD1. The V and J ends lost 7 bases and 5 bases, in that order; junction bases with no gene match: 7. CDR1 is SGHAT and CDR2 is FQNNGV in the germline V gene. This CDR3 is built from 14 residues. The CDR3 coding sequence is TGTGCCAGCACCAAGGACAGGGGGCCCCACGAGCAGTACGTC. Its translation: CASTKDRGPHEQYV.

The chain is built from TRBV18 and TRBJ2-2, with 10 bases lining up with TRBD1. V shed 3 bases and J 6 bases; nucleotides not matched to a gene: 10. CDR1 is KGHSH and CDR2 is LQKENI in the germline V gene. The CDR3 has 17 amino acids. The DNA for the CDR3 is TGTGCCAGCTCACCTCGCGGGACAGGGGATATCTCCGGGGAGCTGTTTTTT. It translates to CASSPRGTGDISGELFF.

This chain connects TRBV30 to TRBJ1-1; a possible D gene is TRBD1 (6 bases). CDR3 length: 11 amino acids. V was cut by 3 bases and J by 6 bases, with 8 bases left in between. In germline, CDR1 is GTSNPN, CDR2 SVGIG (reference sequence). This chain's CDR3 is CAWRTGPEAFF. The CDR3 DNA sequence: TGTGCCTGGAGGACAGGTCCTGAAGCTTTCTTT.

This chain uses TRBV19 with TRBJ2-2, with D possibly TRBD1 on 5 matching bases. Trimming removed 7 bases at V and 7 bases at J, with 13 bases between. The germline V gene has CDR1 LNHDA and CDR2 SQIVND (reference sequence). The CDR3 loop spans 13 amino acids. The chain's CDR3 is CASIPGSDGELFF. CDR3 in DNA: TGTGCCAGTATTCCAGGGTCAGACGGGGAGCTGTTTTTT.

As DNA, the CDR3 is TGTGCCAGCAGTTTAGGTGGGCAGGGTAGGACCCAGTACTTC. As protein: CASSLGGQGRTQYF. The chain recombines TRBV27 with TRBJ2-5; D may be TRBD1 (5 bases). V was cut by 2 bases and J by 7 bases, with 14 bases left in between. The CDR3 has 14 amino acids. The germline gives CDR1 MNHEY, CDR2 SMNVEV (reference sequence).

The genes are TRBV18 and TRBJ1-2, with a tentative D call TRBD1 (5 bases). Trimming cost V 6 bases and J 6 bases, with 14 bases left between them. This CDR3 contains 13 residues. Per germline, CDR1 KGHSH and CDR2 LQKENI. For the CDR3, the DNA is TGTGCCAGCTCCCTGTCGGGGGTAGATGGCTACACCTTC. Translating gives CASSLSGVDGYTF.

J is TRBJ1-2 and V is TRBV4-2; D is uncertain. Germline lookup yields CDR1 LGHNA and CDR2 YNFKEQ. The germline V and J ends were trimmed by 0 bases and 7 bases, with 15 bases remaining between them. CDR3 size: 15 residues. The CDR3 sequence: CASSQDRSSFFGYTF. Here the CDR3 DNA reads TGTGCCAGCAGCCAAGATCGGAGCAGCTTTTTTGGCTACACCTTC.

This clone was found a few times. The chain recombines TRBV3-1 (or the pseudogene TRBV3-2) with TRBJ1-1; D is ambiguous. The CDR3 spans 16 residues. V was trimmed by 6 bases and J by 2 bases, leaving 19 bases between them. CDR1 is LGHDT, CDR2 YNNKEL, per germline (reference sequence). CDR3 coding DNA: TGTGCCAGCAGGCTAAGGCGGCCTGCAGATAACACTGAAGCTTTCTTT. Its translation is CASRLRRPADNTEAFF.